This TCR beta chain appears in the sequencing data of a study of blood T cells in healthy people across ages. Using a J-beta primer mix together with a sample-barcoded 5' primer, a second PCR was run for roughly 7 to 11 cycles. All cDNA molecules were each tagged by a template-switch adaptor with 12 random nucleotides. MiXCR, applied by TCRdb to the 5' RACE reads, yields one record per CDR3 protein. The table lists about 630,000 distinct CDR3 sequences, 21% of them singletons. The germline CDR1 and CDR2 sequences are SQVTM and ANQGSEA. Including both end residues, the CDR3 is 15 amino acids long. Findings of the study overall: A greater number of naive CD4+ cells and higher diversity distinguished long-lived donors from aged donors.

About this clonotype: Its antigen is unknown. The DNA is left out, because the CDR3 cannot be placed on it with certainty; the CDR3 is given as TCRdb lists it.

The rearrangement joins TRBV29-1 to TRBJ1-1; TRBD1 was called by the table and not checked on the DNA. Sequenced: blood. The sequence came from a man between 65 and 85 years old in good health. This chain's CDR3 is CSVVAGGAVSTEVFF.